These 29 T cell receptor beta chains came from one sample sequenced in a study of monozygotic twins with inflammatory bowel disease. TCRdb re-called the 5' RACE reads; one entry per CDR3 protein, DNA not given. Its listing shows more than 300,000 distinct CDR3 sequences. Sequenced sample: blood. These receptors originate from a human donor with ulcerative colitis or Crohn's disease, or a healthy co-twin of an affected twin (not recorded which).

The J gene is TRBJ2-5, the V gene TRBV18; TCRdb outputs TRBD1, but without DNA this stays unchecked. The CDR3 runs to 16 residues. In germline, CDR1 is KGHSH, CDR2 LQKENI. The CDR3 sequence is CASSPPVSGSRETQYF.

This chain links TRBV12-3 or TRBV12-4 with TRBJ2-5. This CDR3 has 14 amino acids. The CDR3 spells CASSFRRSRETQYF.

V and J are TRBV6-1 and TRBJ2-6. The length of the CDR3 is 14 residues. The V gene's germline CDR1 is MNHNS and CDR2 SASEGT. CDR3 residues: CAAQVSSGANVLTF.

This chain uses TRBV19 with TRBJ2-1; TCRdb's D call, TRBD2, is unchecked because there is no DNA. Germline CDR1 LNHDA, CDR2 SQIVND (reference sequence). The CDR3 loop spans 16 amino acids. CDR3 loop: CASSRTGGVSYNEQFF.

The V and J genes are TRBV6-2 or TRBV6-3 and TRBJ1-5; without DNA, the TCRdb call of TRBD1 cannot be checked. The CDR3 totals 14 residues. Germline lookup yields CDR1 MNHEY and CDR2 SVGEGT. The chain's CDR3 is CASTSTRGNQPQHF.

This chain joins TRBV28 and TRBJ1-6. Germline loops: CDR1 MDHEN, CDR2 SYDVKM. The CDR3 has 13 residues. CDR3 in amino acids: CASRRGINSPLHF.

The chain carries TRBV6-2 or TRBV6-3 and TRBJ2-7; the D call from TCRdb, TRBD2, cannot be confirmed without DNA. Looked up from germline, CDR1 is MNHEY and CDR2 is SVGEGT. The CDR3 consists of 20 residues. The chain's CDR3 is CASSSLIWGLAGLSPYEQYF.

The chain joins TRBV9 to TRBJ2-1; lacking DNA, the TRBD1 call made by TCRdb goes unchecked. Germline V gives CDR1 SGDLS, CDR2 YYNGEE. The CDR3 has 16 residues. CDR3 amino acids: CASSVEGGLSYNEQFF.

The CDR3 is CASSLGPGEAYEQYF. V and J are TRBV7-7 and TRBJ2-7; no DNA is available, so the TRBD1 call from TCRdb remains unchecked. CDR1 and CDR2 (germline): SSHAT, FNYEAQ (reference sequence). The CDR3 extends over 15 amino acids.

The CDR3 spells CATASGREPDTQYF. The rearrangement uses TRBV7-9 and TRBJ2-3; lacking DNA, the TRBD2 call made by TCRdb goes unchecked. The CDR3 has 14 residues. Germline loops: CDR1 SEHNR, CDR2 FQNEAQ (reference sequence).

The CDR3 protein is CASSLPTGSTYNEQFF. The chain has TRBV5-1 and TRBJ2-1; checking the TCRdb D call of TRBD1 is not possible without DNA. The CDR3 length is 16 residues. CDR1 is SGHRS, CDR2 YFSETQ, per germline. Full variable domain (outside the CDR3, taken from reference TRBV5-1 and TRBJ2-1): KAGVTQTPRYLIKTRGQQVTLSCSPISGHRSVSWYQQTPGQGLQFLFEYFSETQRNKGNFPGRFSGRQFSNSRSEMNVSTLELGDSALYLCASSLPTGSTYNEQFFGPGTRLTVL.

The chain uses TRBV7-7 and TRBJ2-5; the TRBD1 assignment by TCRdb is unverifiable without DNA. CDR1 is SSHAT and CDR2 is FNYEAQ in the germline V gene (reference sequence). The CDR3 sequence is 14 residues long. The CDR3 region is CASSGTGTLETQYF.

The rearrangement uses TRBV12-3 or TRBV12-4 and TRBJ2-7. This CDR3 has 15 amino acids. This CDR3 reads CASSLSQNTRYEQYF.

The chain combines TRBV5-1 with TRBJ2-7; without DNA, the TCRdb call of TRBD1 cannot be checked. The CDR3 is 14 amino acids. The V gene's germline CDR1 is SGHRS and CDR2 YFSETQ. CDR3 protein: CASSILTGGYEQYF.

J is TRBJ2-5 and V is TRBV18; the TCRdb call, TRBD2, lacks DNA for checking. The CDR3 is 13 amino acids. Germline V gives CDR1 KGHSH, CDR2 LQKENI. CDR3 amino acids: CATKTTPEETQYF.

V is TRBV12-3 or TRBV12-4 and J is TRBJ2-3; checking the TCRdb D call of TRBD2 is not possible without DNA. The CDR3 has 16 residues. This CDR3 is CASIGPGGPSTDTQYF.

The rearrangement joins TRBV10-3 to TRBJ2-1; as DNA is missing, the TRBD1 call by TCRdb cannot be tested. Germline V gene sequence: CDR1 ENHRY, CDR2 SYGVKD. The CDR3 is 14 amino acids. Here the CDR3 reads CAISGQAGSNEQFF.

The chain's CDR3 is CASSSWQTQYF. V usage is TRBV5-1 and J usage is TRBJ2-5. In germline, CDR1 is SGHRS, CDR2 YFSETQ. This CDR3 has 11 amino acids. Full variable domain (outside the CDR3, taken from reference TRBV5-1 and TRBJ2-5): KAGVTQTPRYLIKTRGQQVTLSCSPISGHRSVSWYQQTPGQGLQFLFEYFSETQRNKGNFPGRFSGRQFSNSRSEMNVSTLELGDSALYLCASSSWQTQYFGPGTRLLVL.

The chain couples TRBV20-1 to TRBJ2-1; TCRdb proposes TRBD1, but this gene call is untestable without DNA. Per germline, CDR1 DFQATT and CDR2 SNEGSKA (reference sequence). The CDR3 sequence is 16 residues long. CDR3: CSARDSGGGLYNEQFF.

The chain couples TRBV20-1 to TRBJ2-3; with no DNA, the TCRdb D assignment of TRBD1 cannot be verified. The germline V gene has CDR1 DFQATT and CDR2 SNEGSKA (reference sequence). CDR3 size: 15 residues. CDR3 protein: CSAIDPRGVTDTQYF.

CDR3 loop: CASSQSLMDEQFF. The J gene is TRBJ2-1, the V gene TRBV4-2. The germline CDR1 and CDR2 sequences are LGHNA and YNFKEQ. This CDR3 region has 13 residues.

The chain combines TRBV5-1 with TRBJ2-7. The V gene's germline CDR1 is SGHRS and CDR2 YFSETQ. The CDR3 runs 14 residues. The chain's CDR3 is CASSLLLTSYEQYF. Full variable domain (remainder filled in from reference TRBV5-1 and TRBJ2-7): KAGVTQTPRYLIKTRGQQVTLSCSPISGHRSVSWYQQTPGQGLQFLFEYFSETQRNKGNFPGRFSGRQFSNSRSEMNVSTLELGDSALYLCASSLLLTSYEQYFGPGTRLTVT.

The CDR3 sequence is CASSTGGDGYTF. The chain recombines TRBV6-5 with TRBJ1-2; TCRdb lists TRBD1, though no DNA is available to test this call. Germline V gives CDR1 MNHEY, CDR2 SVGAGI. The CDR3 totals 12 residues.

The chain joins TRBV30 to TRBJ1-5. This CDR3 has 14 residues. Germline loops: CDR1 GTSNPN, CDR2 SVGIG (reference sequence). The chain's CDR3 is CAWSVRFGNQPQHF.

The V and J genes are TRBV4-2 and TRBJ2-3; TCRdb's D gene call, TRBD2, goes unchecked for lack of DNA. Germline lookup yields CDR1 LGHNA and CDR2 YNFKEQ. This CDR3 has 18 residues. This CDR3 is CASSQDPAGGGITDTQYF.

The V gene is TRBV10-1, the J gene TRBJ2-1; TCRdb returns TRBD1, unconfirmable since there is no DNA. The CDR3 totals 15 residues. Germline loops: CDR1 WNHNN, CDR2 SYGVQD (reference sequence). CDR3 protein: CASSEAGYSYNEQFF.

This sequence joins TRBV18 and TRBJ2-3; TCRdb calls TRBD2, which cannot be checked without DNA. CDR3 size: 16 residues. The germline V gene encodes CDR1 KGHSH and CDR2 LQKENI. CDR3 sequence: CASSATSGTSTDTQYF.

J is TRBJ2-1 and V is TRBV6-1; TCRdb lists TRBD1, though no DNA is available to test this call. The CDR3 is 16 residues long. Germline loops: CDR1 MNHNS, CDR2 SASEGT. The CDR3 loop is CASTNRGRGGYNEQFF.

The chain joins TRBV4-2 to TRBJ2-1; TCRdb's D gene call, TRBD1, goes unchecked for lack of DNA. There are 15 residues in the CDR3. Per germline, CDR1 LGHNA and CDR2 YNFKEQ. CDR3 loop: CASSPWRGQYNEQFF.